This entry concerns a single T cell receptor beta chain. At one end the junction does not follow the germline gene, possibly because of a read error. These data belong to a study of blood T cell repertoires in COVID-19. This CDR3 has 13 amino acids. The germline CDR1 and CDR2 sequences are LGHDT and YNNKEL (reference sequence). Profiled with immunoSEQ multiplex PCR; TCRdb holds only in-frame clones, not every one. The repertoire holds about 180,000 clones, roughly 86% seen once, with less than 3% in the top ten. The receptor was isolated from a woman in her 30s with active or convalescent COVID-19. This chain connects TRBV3-1 (or the pseudogene TRBV3-2) to TRBJ1-2; D is unresolved. Source material: peripheral blood. The CDR3 DNA follows: TGTGCCAGCGGCCAAGAGACTGCTAATGGCTACACCTTC. Translation gives CASGQETANGYTF.